This record concerns one T cell receptor beta chain sequence. cDNA carried unique molecular identifiers, and a universal primer site was added by template switching. Each CDR3 protein is one row after TCRdb ran MiXCR on the 5' RACE reads. The sample lists roughly 500,000 distinct CDR3 sequences; 22% were seen once. The data derive from a study of identical twins. CDR1 SGHTA and CDR2 FQGNSA come from the germline V gene. This CDR3 has 20 amino acids. The J segment lost 1 base and the V segment lost 0 bases, leaving 11 bases of the junction unmatched. The same data also went into a second study, on T cells expressing NK-cell markers. This second study notes: The contribution of dominant NKG2C+ clonotypes to CD8+ T cells in five to seven donors was about 1.0-8%.

The chain couples TRBV7-2 to TRBJ2-1, with 11 positions matching TRBD2. The sequenced material came from CD4+ T cells sorted from blood. The sequence came from a woman between 18 and 29 years old in good health. The CDR3 region has the DNA TGTGCCAGCAGCTTAGCACCCCTGAGAATAGCGGGAGGGTCCTACAATGAGCAGTTCTTC. It encodes CASSLAPLRIAGGSYNEQFF.